The T cell receptor (beta chain) under discussion was sequenced for a study of Ad26.COV2.S vaccination and SARS-CoV-2 variants. At the level of the study: Trial arm assignment for the donor was COV1001 Ad26.COV2.S. Ad26.COV2.S was injected intramuscularly once or twice, 56 days apart.

The germline gives CDR1 MDHEN, CDR2 SYDVKM. Trimming took 5 bases from V and 0 from J, leaving 23 bases between them. CDR3 length: 19 amino acids. Only in-frame clones appear in the TCRdb table, and some are missing; sequencing was by immunoSEQ multiplex PCR. In the table there are about 440,000 clones, around 88% of which are singletons. Treatment meaning: some 19 received Ad26.COV2.S at low or high dose, single or two shots; about 5 received placebo; per-sample allocation not given. Material that was analyzed had been drawn on day 63 after the first vaccine or placebo injection. This chain links TRBV28 with TRBJ1-5, with a possible D match to TRBD1 (5 bases). The TCR comes from a person aged 18-65 years who received the Ad26.COV2.S COVID-19 vaccine or a placebo. Sequences were derived from peripheral blood, sampled in a trial of Ad26.COV2.S vaccine versus placebo. CDR3 sequence: CASSQLPHDGGDSNQPQHF. The CDR3 nucleotides read TGTGCCAGCAGTCAACTACCCCATGACGGGGGGGATAGCAATCAGCCCCAGCATTTT.